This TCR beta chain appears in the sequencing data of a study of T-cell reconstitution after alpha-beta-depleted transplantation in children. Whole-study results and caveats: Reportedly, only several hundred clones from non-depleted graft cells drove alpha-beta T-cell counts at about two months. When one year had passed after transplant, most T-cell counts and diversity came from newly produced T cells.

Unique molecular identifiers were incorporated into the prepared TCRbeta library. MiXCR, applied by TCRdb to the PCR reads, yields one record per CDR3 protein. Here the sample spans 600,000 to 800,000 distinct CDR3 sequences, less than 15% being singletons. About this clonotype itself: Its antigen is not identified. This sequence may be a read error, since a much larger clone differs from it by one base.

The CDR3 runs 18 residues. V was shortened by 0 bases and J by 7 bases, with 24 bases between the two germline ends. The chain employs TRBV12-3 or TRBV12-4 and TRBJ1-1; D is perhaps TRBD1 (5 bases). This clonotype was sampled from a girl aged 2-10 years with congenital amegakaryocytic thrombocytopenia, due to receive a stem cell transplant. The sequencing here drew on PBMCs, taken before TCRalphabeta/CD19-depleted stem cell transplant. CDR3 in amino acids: CASSLAHGGRGLLGEAFF. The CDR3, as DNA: TGTGCCAGCAGTTTAGCGCATGGGGGTCGGGGCTTGTTGGGTGAAGCTTTCTTT.